The 30 T cell receptor beta chains below all came from one sample that was sequenced in a study of T-cell memory formation after mild COVID-19. MiXCR, run by TCRdb on the 5' RACE reads, gives a single entry per CDR3 protein. This repertoire shows about half a million distinct CDR3 sequences, over 15% found once; its top ten account for about 12%. Sequenced material: PBMCs or a T cell subset sorted from them (not recorded which). The receptors originated from an adult woman who had mild COVID-19 (a few samples of this study predate the infection). Cell type and time point are not known.

In its sample, this clonotype was seen many times. The rearrangement uses TRBV7-9 and TRBJ2-3, with 8 nucleotides matching TRBD1. CDR3 length: 16 residues. Trimming took 5 bases from V and 2 from J; bases not matched to a gene: 9. Germline V gene data show CDR1 as SEHNR and CDR2 as FQNEAQ (reference sequence). CDR3 DNA: TGTGCCAGCAGCATACTTGGACAGGGAATCACAGATACGCAGTATTTT. It translates to CASSILGQGITDTQYF.

V and J are TRBV12-3 or TRBV12-4 and TRBJ2-1, with D unresolved. This CDR3 has 11 residues. With 8 bases removed from V and 6 bases from J, the gap between germline ends came to 8 bases. As DNA, the CDR3 is TGTGCCAGCGGCGTCCGCAATGAGCAGTTCTTC. It translates to CASGVRNEQFF.

This clonotype was detected a few times. The V gene is TRBV7-9, the J gene TRBJ2-1; D unclear. Trimming cost V 10 bases and J 4 bases, with 17 bases left between them. Germline CDR1 SEHNR, CDR2 FQNEAQ (reference sequence). CDR3 length equals 14 residues. The CDR3 bases are TGTGCCAAAACGATTGGGTGGGATTACAATGAGCAGTTCTTC. Its protein product is CAKTIGWDYNEQFF.

The chain joins TRBV30 to TRBJ2-7, with 10 bases identical to TRBD1. Germline V lookup: CDR1 GTSNPN, CDR2 SVGIG (reference sequence). The CDR3 has 13 residues. The V and J ends lost 6 bases and 3 bases, in that order; junction bases with no gene match: 5. This CDR3 is CACPGQGYYEQYF. CDR3 nucleotides: TGTGCCTGCCCGGGACAGGGGTACTACGAGCAGTACTTC.

V gene TRBV18 combines with J gene TRBJ2-7; D is perhaps TRBD2 (7 bases). From germline, CDR1 is KGHSH and CDR2 LQKENI. V was clipped by 8 bases and J by 2 bases, with 16 bases between them. This CDR3 spans 14 amino acids. This chain's CDR3 is CASAQKGGAYEQYF. CDR3 nucleotides: TGTGCCAGCGCGCAAAAAGGGGGGGCCTACGAGCAGTACTTC. Combining the CDR3 with reference TRBV18 and TRBJ2-7 gives the whole variable domain NAGVMQNPRHLVRRRGQEARLRCSPMKGHSHVYWYRQLPEEGLKFMVYLQKENIIDESGMPKERFSAEFPKEGPSILRIQQVVRGDSAAYFCASAQKGGAYEQYFGPGTRLTVT.

The chain uses TRBV6-2 or TRBV6-3 and TRBJ2-5; 7 positions match TRBD2. CDR3 length equals 14 residues. CDR1 is MNHEY and CDR2 is SVGEGT in the germline V gene. V lost 2 bases and J lost 5; bases outside the gene matches: 5. CDR3 nucleotides: TGTGCCAGCAGTTACGGCGGGAGCACCGAGACCCAGTACTTC. Protein: CASSYGGSTETQYF.

V is TRBV27 and J is TRBJ1-4; no clear D. Deletions cut 5 bases from V and 7 bases from J, with 11 bases between. CDR1 and CDR2 from the germline V gene are MNHEY and SMNVEV (reference sequence). The CDR3 is made up of 13 amino acids. For the CDR3, the DNA is TGTGCCAGCAGTCCACCGGGCCGTGAAAAACTGTTTTTT. This translates into CASSPPGREKLFF. The entire variable domain, with the rest obtained from reference TRBV27 and TRBJ1-4, is as follows: EAQVTQNPRYLITVTGKKLTVTCSQNMNHEYMSWYRQDPGLGLRQIYYSMNVEVTDKGDVPEGYKVSRKEKRNFPLILESPSPNQTSLYFCASSPPGREKLFFGSGTQLSVL.

This chain joins TRBV24-1 and TRBJ2-5, with D perhaps TRBD1 (6 bases). Trimming removed 0 bases from V and 3 bases from J, with 10 bases in between. There are 15 residues in the CDR3. The V gene's germline CDR1 is KGHDR and CDR2 SFDVKD. CDR3 protein: CATSDLQGKKETQYF. DNA for the CDR3: TGTGCCACCAGTGATTTGCAGGGGAAGAAAGAGACCCAGTACTTC.

The V gene is TRBV9, the J gene TRBJ2-2; D is tentatively TRBD1 or TRBD2 (5 bases each). CDR1 and CDR2 from the germline V gene are SGDLS and YYNGEE. V lost 0 bases and J lost 4, with 13 bases in between. The CDR3 runs 16 residues. The chain's CDR3 is CASSVGGIYLTGELFF. The DNA for the CDR3 is TGTGCCAGCAGCGTAGGGGGGATCTACCTCACCGGGGAGCTGTTTTTT.

This clonotype was counted between two and nine times. This rearrangement joins TRBV5-4 to TRBJ1-2, with 7 positions matching TRBD1. The CDR3 has 12 residues. Germline values: CDR1 SGHNT, CDR2 YYREEE (reference sequence). J lost 7 bases, V lost 1 base, and 1 base had no gene match. This CDR3 reads CASSLSGGGYTF. The CDR3 coding sequence is TGTGCCAGCAGCTTGTCAGGGGGTGGCTACACCTTC.

This chain links TRBV7-9 with TRBJ2-7; 7 bases align to TRBD1. This CDR3 contains 14 residues. Per the germline V gene, CDR1 is SEHNR and CDR2 is FQNEAQ (reference sequence). J gave up 5 bases and V 1 base, and 5 bases lay outside the gene matches. CDR3 in DNA: TGTGCCAGCAGCTTAGGAGAGACAGGGCACGAGCAGTACTTC. Its translation is CASSLGETGHEQYF.

The J gene is TRBJ2-1, the V gene TRBV7-9, with 14 bases that match TRBD2. Germline CDR1 and CDR2: SEHNR and FQNEAQ (reference sequence). The V gene end was trimmed by 7 bases and the J gene end by 9 bases; junction bases not matched to a gene: 2. The length of the CDR3 is 13 residues. The CDR3 reads CASTGLAGGEQFF. For the CDR3, the DNA is TGTGCCAGCACAGGACTAGCGGGGGGTGAGCAGTTCTTC.

This clonotype has just a few counts. J is TRBJ1-6 and V is TRBV7-9, with D perhaps TRBD1 (5 bases). CDR1 is SEHNR, CDR2 FQNEAQ, per germline (reference sequence). This CDR3 is 12 amino acids long. Trimming left V 5 bases short and J 14 bases short, with 13 bases between. The chain's CDR3 is CASSHRDLSLHF. The CDR3 coding sequence is TGTGCCAGCAGCCATCGGGACCTGTCCCTCCACTTT.

This chain connects TRBV2 to TRBJ2-7; perhaps TRBD1 as D (5 bases). Trimming shortened V by 4 bases and J by 5 bases, and 12 bases separated the two germline ends. The germline V gene has CDR1 SNHLY and CDR2 FYNNEI. There are 13 residues in the CDR3. The CDR3 DNA is TGTGCCAGCAGTGCGGCAGGGCTGAACGAGCAGTACTTC. This codes for CASSAAGLNEQYF.

The V and J genes are TRBV5-1 and TRBJ2-7, with 9 positions matching TRBD1. Germline V CDR1 and CDR2: SGHRS, YFSETQ. The CDR3 contains 15 residues. With 5 bases clipped from V and 5 bases from J, the junction kept 11 bases outside the gene matches. CDR3 in DNA: TGCGCCAGCAGTGGGGCCGACAGGGGGATCCACGAGCAGTACTTC. Protein product: CASSGADRGIHEQYF.

The J gene is TRBJ1-2, the V gene TRBV5-1; no clear D gene. Trimming cost V 0 bases and J 2 bases, with 11 bases left between them. CDR3 length: 15 residues. CDR1 and CDR2 from the germline V gene are SGHRS and YFSETQ. Written as DNA, the CDR3 is TGCGCCAGCAGCTTGGTAGCAACTGGAAACTATGGCTACACCTTC. Translation: CASSLVATGNYGYTF.

This clonotype was seen at least ten times. The rearrangement joins TRBV29-1 to TRBJ2-1; 10 nucleotides align to TRBD2. CDR1 is SQVTM and CDR2 is ANQGSEA in the germline V gene. The V and J ends lost 4 bases and 12 bases, in that order; junction bases with no gene match: 9. This CDR3 comprises 13 residues. CDR3 sequence reads: CSVVPSGRGGQFF. In DNA, the CDR3 is TGCAGCGTTGTCCCTAGCGGGAGAGGAGGGCAGTTCTTC.

This clonotype has a handful of counts. This chain joins TRBV20-1 and TRBJ1-2, with D perhaps TRBD1 (6 bases). Trimming took off 4 bases at V and 5 bases at J, with 14 bases between the two ends. The CDR3 is 13 amino acids. Germline V CDR1 and CDR2: DFQATT, SNEGSKA (reference sequence). As DNA, the CDR3 is TGCAGTGCTATCCCCGGGGGGCGTTATGGCTACACCTTC. The encoded protein is CSAIPGGRYGYTF.

This clonotype was detected a few times. This chain joins TRBV25-1 and TRBJ2-5, with 7 bases aligning to TRBD2. The CDR3 is made up of 14 amino acids. V trimming: 6 bases; J trimming: 1 base; junction bases outside the gene matches: 5. Germline assignment: CDR1 MGHDK and CDR2 SYGVNS. CDR3 sequence (DNA): TGTGCCAGCAGCAACCCGGGGGGCCAAGAGACCCAGTACTTC. Translating it yields CASSNPGGQETQYF.

The table lists this clonotype with a few counts. The V and J genes are TRBV7-8 and TRBJ2-2; D not certain. Germline values: CDR1 SGHVS, CDR2 FQNEAQ. V lost 7 bases, J lost 4 bases, and 10 bases lay in between. The CDR3 is made up of 13 amino acids. CDR3 DNA sequence: TGTGCCAGCACCCGCGAAGGCACCGGGGAGCTGTTTTTT. This encodes CASTREGTGELFF. Using reference TRBV7-8 and TRBJ2-2 for the parts outside the CDR3, the full variable domain is GAGVSQSPRYKVAKRGQDVALRCDPISGHVSLFWYQQALGQGPEFLTYFQNEAQLDKSGLPSDRFFAERPEGSVSTLKIQRTQQEDSAVYLCASTREGTGELFFGEGSRLTVL.

This clonotype was seen a single time. The gene calls are TRBV7-9 and TRBJ2-5; 7 bases match TRBD2. The ends lost 4 bases at V and 2 bases at J; junction bases unmatched: 7. The CDR3 extends over 15 amino acids. Looked up from germline, CDR1 is SEHNR and CDR2 is FQNEAQ (reference sequence). The CDR3 coding sequence is TGTGCCAGCAGCTCCGGGGTCGGGGGGCAAGAGACCCAGTACTTC. Protein product: CASSSGVGGQETQYF. The complete variable domain, with remaining parts taken from reference TRBV7-9 and TRBJ2-5, reads DTGVSQNPRHKITKRGQNVTFRCDPISEHNRLYWYRQTLGQGPEFLTYFQNEAQLEKSRLLSDRFSAERPKGSFSTLEIQRTEQGDSAMYLCASSSGVGGQETQYFGPGTRLLVL.

The table lists this clonotype with a few counts. This chain joins TRBV7-9 and TRBJ2-1; a possible D gene is TRBD2 (6 bases). The CDR3 is 17 amino acids. V shed 6 bases and J shed 0 bases, with 18 bases lying between them. Germline V gene sequence: CDR1 SEHNR, CDR2 FQNEAQ (reference sequence). The CDR3 is CASRYGILADSYNEQFF. CDR3 in DNA: TGTGCCAGCAGGTATGGGATACTAGCTGACTCCTACAATGAGCAGTTCTTC.

This clonotype was seen a handful of times. V is TRBV6-5 and J is TRBJ2-5; 9 bases fit TRBD2. Trimming removed 0 bases from V and 5 bases from J; junction bases left unmatched: 4. Germline-derived CDR1 and CDR2 are MNHEY and SVGAGI. The CDR3 spans 15 residues. This CDR3 reads CASSYSAGGVETQYF. DNA of the CDR3: TGTGCCAGCAGTTACTCCGCGGGGGGGGTGGAGACCCAGTACTTC.

This clonotype occurred many times. This sequence joins TRBV15 and TRBJ2-5; weak D call: TRBD1 (6 bases). There are 13 residues in the CDR3. The V gene lost 6 bases and the J gene lost 2 bases, with 10 bases spanning the gap. The germline V gene has CDR1 LNHNV and CDR2 YYDKDF (reference sequence). The CDR3 sequence is CATSYRAQETQYF. CDR3 DNA: TGTGCCACCAGTTACAGGGCTCAAGAGACCCAGTACTTC.

This clonotype has just a few counts. The gene calls are TRBV7-2 and TRBJ2-7, with TRBD1 matching over 7 bases. The germline V gene has CDR1 SGHTA and CDR2 FQGNSA. The CDR3 contains 17 residues. Trimming at V came to 7 bases and at J to 2 bases, leaving 17 bases not matched to a gene. CDR3 coding DNA: TGTGCCAGCACCGCCAGGGGGTGGGGGCCCAAAACCTACGAGCAGTACTTC. Its protein is CASTARGWGPKTYEQYF.

By its share, this clonotype is medium-sized (0.01 to 0.1%). V and J are TRBV12-3 or TRBV12-4 and TRBJ2-3, with 7 bases fitting TRBD2. V lost 0 bases to trimming and J lost 0 bases; unmatched junction nucleotides: 6. The CDR3 has 17 residues. CDR3 nucleotide sequence: TGTGCCAGCAGTTTAGCGGGGAGGGGTCCTAGCACAGATACGCAGTATTTT. It codes for CASSLAGRGPSTDTQYF.

V and J are TRBV12-3 or TRBV12-4 and TRBJ2-1, with a possible D match to TRBD2 (5 bases). CDR3 size: 16 residues. Trimming cost V 3 bases and J 0 bases, with 12 bases left between them. In DNA, the CDR3 is TGTGCCAGCAGTTTGAGCGGCAGCAGCTCCTACAATGAGCAGTTCTTC. Its protein product is CASSLSGSSSYNEQFF.

This clonotype was counted a few times. The V and J genes are TRBV5-4 and TRBJ2-7; 14 bases agree with TRBD2. The CDR3 loop spans 15 amino acids. V lost 3 bases and J lost 7; bases outside the gene matches: 6. CDR1 is SGHNT, CDR2 YYREEE, per germline (reference sequence). CDR3 nucleotide sequence: TGTGCCAGCAGCTGGGGACTAGCGGGAGACGCGGAGCAGTACTTC. This translates into CASSWGLAGDAEQYF. Full variable domain (missing parts from reference TRBV5-4 and TRBJ2-7): ETGVTQSPTHLIKTRGQQVTLRCSSQSGHNTVSWYQQALGQGPQFIFQYYREEENGRGNFPPRFSGLQFPNYSSELNVNALELDDSALYLCASSWGLAGDAEQYFGPGTRLTVT.

This clonotype appeared a few times. CDR3 residues: CASTAFSGNTIYF. In DNA, the CDR3 is TGTGCCAGCACGGCTTTCTCTGGAAACACCATATATTTT. V is TRBV12-3 or TRBV12-4 and J is TRBJ1-3; no firm D call. V was shortened by 7 bases and J by 0 bases, with 7 bases between the two germline ends. CDR3 length equals 13 residues.

This clonotype was detected ten times or more. This chain uses TRBV7-8 with TRBJ1-1; D is unclear. V was cut by 5 bases and J by 3 bases, with 13 bases left in between. Per germline, CDR1 SGHVS and CDR2 FQNEAQ. The CDR3 loop spans 14 amino acids. The CDR3 nucleotides are TGTGCCAGCAGCCCCCGTTCGTCTGACACTGAAGCTTTCTTT. Protein product: CASSPRSSDTEAFF.